The rows below give T cell receptor beta chains drawn from one sample of a study of blood T cell repertoires in COVID-19. Only in-frame clones appear in the TCRdb table, and some are missing; sequencing was by immunoSEQ multiplex PCR. The table shows roughly 130,000 clones, with 84% occurring only once. What was sequenced was peripheral blood. Source of these receptors: a woman aged 55-70 years with acute or convalescent COVID-19. CDR3s include the opening cysteine and the closing phenylalanine or tryptophan. D genes are given only for firm matches. Rows may omit the clone size; those that give it use once, few, many or a size class.

>NA|TRBJ2-1|NA|TRBV20-1
TGCAGTGCTGCAGGGGTTGAGCAGTTCTTC
CSAAGVEQFF
>NA|TRBJ2-5|TRBD1|TRBV24-1
TGTGCCACCAGTCGGGACAGCCAAGAGACCCAGTACTTC
CATSRDSQETQYF
>NA|TRBJ2-3|TRBD1|TRBV3-1/TRBV3-2
TGTGCCAGCAGCAGGACAGGGGGTACAGATACGCAGTATTTT
CASSRTGGTDTQYF
>NA|TRBJ1-2|NA|TRBV6-6
TGTGCCAGCAGGGCAGGCACGAACTATGGCTACACCTTC
CASRAGTNYGYTF
>NA|TRBJ1-2|NA|TRBV13
TGTGCCAGCAGCTTCTTGACAGGTGGCCTTAACTATGGCTACACCTTC
CASSFLTGGLNYGYTF
>NA|TRBJ1-5|NA|TRBV2
TGTGCCAGCAGTGAATCCGGTAATCAGCCCCAGCATTTT
CASSESGNQPQHF
>NA|TRBJ2-7|TRBD1|TRBV6-2/TRBV6-3
TGTGCCAGCAGTTCCTTTACAGGGGGCGAGCAGTACTTC
CASSSFTGGEQYF
>NA|TRBJ2-2|NA|TRBV30
TGTGCCTGGAATAGACAGACTCCCACCGGGGAGCTGTTTTTT
CAWNRQTPTGELFF
>NA|TRBJ2-7|NA|TRBV3-1/TRBV3-2
TGTGCCAGCAGCCAGACGGGTGTGCAGTACTTC
CASSQTGVQYF
>NA|TRBJ1-6|TRBD1|TRBV6-5
TGTGCCAGCGGAGGGGTCGGACAGGGAAGTTCACCCCTCCACTTT
CASGGVGQGSSPLHF
>NA|TRBJ1-4|TRBD1|TRBV2
TGTGCCAGCACTTTACAGGGGTTGAATGAAAAACTGTTTTTT
CASTLQGLNEKLFF
>NA|TRBJ1-6|TRBD1|TRBV18
TGTGCCAGCTCACCAATCGGGACAGCGAATTCACCCCTCCACTTT
CASSPIGTANSPLHF
>NA|TRBJ1-1|TRBD1|TRBV19
TGTGCCAGTGTTATGAAGGGGGCAGGCACTGAAGCTTTCTTT
CASVMKGAGTEAFF
>NA|TRBJ1-1|TRBD1|TRBV7-9
TGTGCCAGCAGCACCCAGGGGGGCACTGAAGCTTTCTTT
CASSTQGGTEAFF
>NA|TRBJ2-4|TRBD2|TRBV7-2
TGTGCCAGCAGCCCCCCCGGGCTAGCGGGGTACAACTTC
CASSPPGLAGYNF
>NA|TRBJ1-3|NA|TRBV14
TGTGCCAGCAGCCGAACCGGGACTGATAACTCTGGAAACACCATATATTTT
CASSRTGTDNSGNTIYF
>NA|TRBJ2-5|NA|TRBV10-3
TGTGCCATCAGACGTTACTCGGAAGAGACCCAGTACTTC
CAIRRYSEETQYF
>NA|TRBJ2-3|TRBD2|TRBV6-5
TGTGCCAGCTTGAGCGGGGGGACCGGGGCAGATACGCAGTATTTT
CASLSGGTGADTQYF
>NA|TRBJ1-2|NA|TRBV7-2
TGTGCCAGCAGCCCTGGAGGGGGGGCTCGTGGCTACACCTTC
CASSPGGGARGYTF
>NA|TRBJ2-3|TRBD2|TRBV18
TGTGCCAGCTCACCGCTTTCAATAGCGGGGGGCTTCACAGATACGCAGTATTTT
CASSPLSIAGGFTDTQYF
>NA|TRBJ1-4|TRBD1|TRBV5-1
TGCGCCAGCAGCTTAAGCCAGGGGGCAAACGAAAAACTGTTTTTT
CASSLSQGANEKLFF
>NA|TRBJ1-5|NA|TRBV5-1
TGCGCCAGCAGCTTGGGGGGTTGGGACTCAAATCAGCCCCAGCATTTT
CASSLGGWDSNQPQHF
>NA|TRBJ2-3|NA|TRBV6-4
TGTGCCACCTCGAGGAGCGGCACAGATACGCAGTATTTT
CATSRSGTDTQYF
>NA|TRBJ2-3|TRBD1|TRBV6-2/TRBV6-3
TGTGCCAGCAGTACACCAGGGGGCGCTTTCACAGATACGCAGTATTTT
CASSTPGGAFTDTQYF
>NA|TRBJ1-6|TRBD1|TRBV27
TGTGCCAGCAATTCCCAGGGGGCATTGGCACCCCTCCACTTT
CASNSQGALAPLHF
>NA|TRBJ1-2|NA|TRBV11-2
TGTGCCAGCAGCGCCCATGAACAGGCTACCTATGGCTACACCTTC
CASSAHEQATYGYTF
>NA|TRBJ2-2|TRBD1|TRBV4-1
TGCGCCAGCAGCCGTGAGGACAGGGACGGGGAGCTGTTTTTT
CASSREDRDGELFF
>NA|TRBJ2-5|NA|TRBV12-3/TRBV12-4
TGTGCCAGCATCGCTCAGGGCCAAGAGACCCAGTACTTC
CASIAQGQETQYF
>NA|TRBJ2-5|TRBD1|TRBV27
TGTGCCAGCAGTTCGGACAGGGCCTACGAGGGGACCCAGTACTTC
CASSSDRAYEGTQYF
>NA|TRBJ1-1|NA|TRBV7-2
TGTGCCAGCAGCTTGTGGGCAAGGTCTGAAGCTTTCTTT
CASSLWARSEAFF
>NA|TRBJ2-7|NA|TRBV11-2
TGTGCCAGCAGCTTGGGGGGTAGCTACGAGCAGTACTTC
CASSLGGSYEQYF
>NA|TRBJ2-7|NA|TRBV6-1
TGTGCCAGCAGTGAACCCGTCGGGCAGTACTTC
CASSEPVGQYF
>NA|TRBJ1-1|NA|TRBV12-5
TGTGCTAGTGGTTTGGTACATGGGTCTGGGCTCTTGAACACTGAAGCTTTCTTT
CASGLVHGSGLLNTEAFF
>NA|TRBJ2-7|NA|TRBV19
TGTGCCAGTAGTACTAACAGGGCCTGGGAGCAGTACTTC
CASSTNRAWEQYF
>NA|TRBJ2-1|NA|TRBV7-2
TGTGCCAGCAGCTTATGGGGCAAATCGGGTGAGCAGTTCTTC
CASSLWGKSGEQFF
>NA|TRBJ2-2|NA|TRBV9
TGTGCCAGCAGCGTTGCAGGGATCACCGGGGAGCTGTTTTTT
CASSVAGITGELFF
>NA|TRBJ1-5|NA|TRBV24-1
TGTGCCACCAGTAATCAGGAAAGCAATCAGCCCCAGCATTTT
CATSNQESNQPQHF
>NA|TRBJ1-1|NA|TRBV5-1
TGCGCCAGCAGCTTGGGGGGCTTGAACACTGAAGCTTTCTTT
CASSLGGLNTEAFF
>NA|TRBJ1-1|NA|TRBV29-1
TGCAGCGTAAGGGCCGGACACAACACTGAAGCTTTCTTT
CSVRAGHNTEAFF
>NA|TRBJ1-4|TRBD1|TRBV4-1
TGCGCCAGCAGCCAACTCGCGCGACAGGGTTTGGATGAAAAACTGTTTTTT
CASSQLARQGLDEKLFF
>NA|TRBJ2-3|NA|TRBV27
TGTGCCAGCAAAATTTTGGGGGCGGGGGTTGGAGATACGCAGTATTTT
CASKILGAGVGDTQYF
>NA|TRBJ2-1|NA|TRBV9
TGTGCCAGCAGTCGGGATGGGTTCCATGAGCAGTTCTTC
CASSRDGFHEQFF
>NA|TRBJ1-1|NA|TRBV27
TGTGCCAGCAGTTTGAAGAGAGGGTCCGGGGGATGGGCTTTCTTT
CASSLKRGSGGWAFF
>once|TRBJ1-5|NA|TRBV12-3/TRBV12-4
TGTACTCTTCGGCAGCCCCAGCATTTT
CTLRQPQHF
>NA|TRBJ1-3|NA|TRBV7-8
TGTGCCAGCAGCTTACGGGGTCCAGGCTCCGGAAACACCATATATTTT
CASSLRGPGSGNTIYF
>NA|TRBJ1-6|TRBD1|TRBV7-6
TGTGCCAGCAGCCTGACAGGGGAGAATTCACCCCTCCACTTT
CASSLTGENSPLHF
>NA|TRBJ1-6|NA|TRBV18
TGTGCCAGCTCACCCTCGGGGACACATGATTCACCCCTCCACTTT
CASSPSGTHDSPLHF